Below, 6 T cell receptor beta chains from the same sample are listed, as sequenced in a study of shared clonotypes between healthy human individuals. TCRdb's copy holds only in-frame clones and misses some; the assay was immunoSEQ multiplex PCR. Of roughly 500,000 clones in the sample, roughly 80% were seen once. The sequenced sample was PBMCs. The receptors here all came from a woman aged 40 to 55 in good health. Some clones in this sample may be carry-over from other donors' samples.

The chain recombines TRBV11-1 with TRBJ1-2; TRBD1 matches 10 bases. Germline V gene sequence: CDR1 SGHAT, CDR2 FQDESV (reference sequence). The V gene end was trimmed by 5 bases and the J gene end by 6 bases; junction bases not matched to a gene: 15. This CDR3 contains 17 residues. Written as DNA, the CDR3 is TGTGCCAGCAGCGATTCGGGGACAGGGGTCAATAGTGATGGCTACACCTTC. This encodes CASSDSGTGVNSDGYTF.

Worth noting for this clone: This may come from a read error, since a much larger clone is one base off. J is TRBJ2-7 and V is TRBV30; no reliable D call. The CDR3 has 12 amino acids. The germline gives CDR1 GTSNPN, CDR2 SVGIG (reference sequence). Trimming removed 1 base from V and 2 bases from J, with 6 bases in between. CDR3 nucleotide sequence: TGTGCCTGGAGTGCGGGTCCCTACGAGCAGTACTTC. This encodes CAWSAGPYEQYF.

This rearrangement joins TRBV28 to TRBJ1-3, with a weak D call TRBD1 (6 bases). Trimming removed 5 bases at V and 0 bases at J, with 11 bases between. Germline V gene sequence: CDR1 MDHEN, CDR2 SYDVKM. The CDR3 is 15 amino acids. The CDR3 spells CASSGGFNSGNTIYF. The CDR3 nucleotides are TGTGCCAGCAGTGGGGGCTTCAACTCTGGAAACACCATATATTTT. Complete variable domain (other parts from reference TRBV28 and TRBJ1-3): DVKVTQSSRYLVKRTGEKVFLECVQDMDHENMFWYRQDPGLGLRLIYFSYDVKMKEKGDIPEGYSVSREKKERFSLILESASTNQTSMYLCASSGGFNSGNTIYFGEGSWLTVV.

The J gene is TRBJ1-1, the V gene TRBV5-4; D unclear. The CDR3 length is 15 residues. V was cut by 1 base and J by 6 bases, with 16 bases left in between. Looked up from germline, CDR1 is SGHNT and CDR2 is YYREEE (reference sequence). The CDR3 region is CASSLPGMGYPEAFF. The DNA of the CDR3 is TGTGCCAGCAGCTTGCCCGGCATGGGGTACCCTGAAGCTTTCTTT.

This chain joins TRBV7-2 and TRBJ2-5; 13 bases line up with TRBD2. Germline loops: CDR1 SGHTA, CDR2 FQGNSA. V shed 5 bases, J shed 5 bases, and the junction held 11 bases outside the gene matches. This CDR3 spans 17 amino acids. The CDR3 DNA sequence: TGTGCCAGCAGCACCCGGCAGACTAGCGGGAGGTCTGAGACCCAGTACTTC. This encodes CASSTRQTSGRSETQYF.

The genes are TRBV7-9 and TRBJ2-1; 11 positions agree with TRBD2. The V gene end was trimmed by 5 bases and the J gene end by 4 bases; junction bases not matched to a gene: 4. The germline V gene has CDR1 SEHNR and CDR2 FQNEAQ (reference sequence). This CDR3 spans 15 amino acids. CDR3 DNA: TGTGCCAGCAGCCCTATAGCGGGAGGGTACAATGAGCAGTTCTTC. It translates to CASSPIAGGYNEQFF.